Below are 26 T cell receptor beta chains sequenced from a single sample in a study of human T cells and chemical hapten exposure. The sample's time point: patch test 2, 6 weeks after DPC sensitization. Treatment indicated: therapeutic diphenylcyclopropenone sensitization with weekly scalp DPC. A single record per CDR3 protein comes from TCRdb applying MiXCR to the RACE reads. The data contain just over 350,000 distinct CDR3 sequences, roughly 6.3% of them singletons. This specimen consisted of whole blood, obtained in connection with sensitization to the hapten diphenylcyclopropenone (DPC). The origin of the receptors is a woman younger than 35 with alopecia areata. Some clones in this sample may be carry-over from other donors' samples.

The chain employs TRBV7-9 and TRBJ2-1, with 10 bases aligning to TRBD2. Germline CDR1 and CDR2: SEHNR and FQNEAQ (reference sequence). After removal of 2 bases from V and 3 bases from J, the junction contained 7 bases not matched to a gene. This CDR3 has 17 residues. The CDR3, as DNA: TGTGCCAGCAGCTTATCCTTAGCGGGGGGCCGCTACAATGAGCAGTTCTTC. Translated: CASSLSLAGGRYNEQFF.

This clonotype was recorded at least ten times. CDR3: CASSRTQGAHTEAFF. CDR3 in DNA: TGTGCCAGCAGCCGTACTCAGGGGGCGCATACTGAAGCTTTCTTT. The V gene is TRBV12-3 or TRBV12-4, the J gene TRBJ1-1, with 8 nucleotides matching TRBD1. CDR3 size: 15 residues. V lost 6 bases to trimming and J lost 5 bases; unmatched junction nucleotides: 11.

The chain is built from TRBV20-1 and TRBJ2-3; 12 nucleotides match TRBD2. CDR3 size: 15 residues. Germline CDR1 DFQATT, CDR2 SNEGSKA (reference sequence). The junction had 1 base not matched to a gene; V was cut back by 1 base and J by 2 bases. Written as DNA, the CDR3 is TGCAGTGCTAGAGGGACTAGCGGGACCACAGATACGCAGTATTTT. It translates to CSARGTSGTTDTQYF.

In its sample, this clonotype was seen many times. The gene calls are TRBV2 and TRBJ1-4, with D possibly TRBD1 on 5 matching bases. The CDR3 spans 15 residues. Trimming shortened V by 4 bases and J by 8 bases, and 17 bases separated the two germline ends. Germline V lookup: CDR1 SNHLY, CDR2 FYNNEI. Written as DNA, the CDR3 is TGTGCCAGCAGTGCTCGCGGGACGGAAAGGGAAAAACTGTTTTTT. As protein: CASSARGTEREKLFF.

This clonotype was seen repeatedly, ten times or more. The rearrangement links TRBV2 to TRBJ1-5, with 7 bases lining up with TRBD1. V dropped 3 bases and J dropped 0; count of bases not matched to a gene: 14. CDR1 is SNHLY and CDR2 is FYNNEI in the germline V gene. CDR3 length: 19 amino acids. CDR3 bases: TGTGCCAGCAGTGACCCTTCACTGGACAGGCTTCATAGCAATCAGCCCCAGCATTTT. Its protein product is CASSDPSLDRLHSNQPQHF.

The chain employs TRBV3-1 and TRBJ1-1; D gene ambiguous. V dropped 3 bases and J dropped 0 bases, with 14 bases sitting between them. The CDR3 extends over 16 amino acids. CDR1 is LGHDT and CDR2 is YNNKEL in the germline V gene (reference sequence). DNA of the CDR3: TGTGCCAGCAGCCACATGGAGGGCCCCATGAACACTGAAGCTTTCTTT. It specifies CASSHMEGPMNTEAFF.

In this sample, this clonotype turned up many times. The V call is TRBV3-2, the J call TRBJ2-1. TRBV3-2 is a recognized pseudogene. This CDR3 has 11 amino acids. The CDR3 DNA follows: TGTGCCAGCAGCCAAGATATTCCGCAGTTCTTC. It encodes CASSQDIPQFF.

The J gene is TRBJ1-6, the V gene TRBV6-5, with D possibly matching TRBD1 (5 bases). There are 17 residues in the CDR3. The V end was cut by 5 bases, the J end by 7 bases, with 21 bases between. Germline CDR1 MNHEY, CDR2 SVGAGI. CDR3 in amino acids: CASSDLGRPRGNSPLHF. DNA of the CDR3: TGTGCCAGCAGTGACCTGGGACGTCCCCGGGGGAATTCACCCCTCCACTTT.

This clonotype occurred once. The rearrangement links TRBV27 to TRBJ2-7; D may correspond to TRBD1 or TRBD2 (5 bases each). Germline V gives CDR1 MNHEY, CDR2 SMNVEV (reference sequence). Trimming took 2 bases from V and 6 from J, leaving 11 bases between them. This CDR3 contains 13 residues. The CDR3 is CASSLIGDGEQYF. In DNA, the CDR3 is TGTGCCAGCAGTTTAATAGGGGACGGCGAGCAGTACTTC.

The chain combines TRBV27 with TRBJ2-2, with a weak D call TRBD2 (7 bases). CDR1 and CDR2 (germline): MNHEY, SMNVEV (reference sequence). Trimming shortened V by 5 bases and J by 3 bases, and 19 bases separated the two germline ends. This CDR3 spans 17 amino acids. CDR3 DNA: TGTGCCAGCAGTCCAAGGGGGGGGCTCGGAGACACCGGGGAGCTGTTTTTT. The encoded protein is CASSPRGGLGDTGELFF.

Remarks on this clonotype: A much more abundant neighbour one base away suggests this may be a read error. The V gene is TRBV20-1, the J gene TRBJ2-4; a weak D match, TRBD2 (5 bases). Germline CDR1 reads DFQATT; CDR2 reads SNEGSKA (reference sequence). The CDR3 is 11 residues long. CDR3 sequence reads: CSRRDKNIQYF. In DNA, the CDR3 is TGCTCTAGACGGGACAAAAACATTCAGTACTTC.

This clonotype was observed a handful of times. The chain links TRBV6-2 or TRBV6-3 to TRBJ1-1, with TRBD1 identical over 9 bases. The trim removed 6 bases at V and 1 base at J, leaving 9 bases unmatched. Per the germline V gene, CDR1 is MNHEY and CDR2 is SVGEGT. The CDR3 has 16 amino acids. This CDR3 reads CASSKGTGRWNTEAFF. The CDR3 DNA is TGTGCCAGCAGCAAAGGGACAGGGCGGTGGAACACTGAAGCTTTCTTT.

This clonotype has at least ten counts. The chain couples TRBV20-1 to TRBJ2-3, with a tentative D call TRBD2 (6 bases). V lost 4 bases to trimming and J lost 0 bases, with 11 bases between them. CDR1 is DFQATT, CDR2 SNEGSKA, per germline (reference sequence). The CDR3 loop spans 14 amino acids. The CDR3 spells CSAIADTSTDTQYF. DNA of the CDR3: TGCAGTGCTATAGCGGATACTAGCACAGATACGCAGTATTTT.

This clonotype was counted between two and nine times. The V gene is TRBV28, the J gene TRBJ1-4, with D perhaps TRBD1 (6 bases). Deletions cut 3 bases from V and 8 bases from J, with 10 bases between. The CDR3 has 13 residues. Germline lookup yields CDR1 MDHEN and CDR2 SYDVKM. The CDR3 reads CASSFLTGEKLFF. The DNA of the CDR3 is TGTGCCAGCAGTTTCCTTACAGGGGAAAAACTGTTTTTT.

This clonotype has a handful of counts. J is TRBJ2-3 and V is TRBV3-1, with 12 bases that match TRBD2. This CDR3 comprises 19 residues. J lost 4 bases, V lost 1 base, and 12 bases had no gene match. Germline V CDR1 and CDR2: LGHDT, YNNKEL (reference sequence). The CDR3 DNA follows: TGTGCCAGCAGCCAAGGTCGGTGGGCTAGCGGGGGGGCCCCAGATACGCAGTATTTT. This translates into CASSQGRWASGGAPDTQYF.

This rearrangement joins TRBV27 to TRBJ1-2; perhaps TRBD1 as D (6 bases). The ends were cut back, 7 bases at V and 2 bases at J, with 11 bases in the middle. CDR3 size: 13 residues. Germline V gives CDR1 MNHEY, CDR2 SMNVEV (reference sequence). CDR3 DNA sequence: TGTGCCAGCAAGTTAGACAGGAACTATGGCTACACCTTC. This sequence encodes CASKLDRNYGYTF.

The chain combines TRBV10-2 with TRBJ1-5; 8 nucleotides agree with TRBD1. This CDR3 region has 14 residues. V trimming: 0 bases; J trimming: 8 bases; junction bases outside the gene matches: 3. Per the germline V gene, CDR1 is WSHSY and CDR2 is SAAADI. The CDR3 nucleotides read TGCGCCAGCAGTGAGTCAAGACAGGGGAAGCCCCAGCATTTT. It yields the protein CASSESRQGKPQHF.

This clonotype was found many times. The chain has TRBV5-1 and TRBJ1-1, with a tentative D call TRBD1 (5 bases). The CDR3 has 14 residues. V gave up 0 bases and J gave up 4 bases, with 10 bases separating them. CDR1 is SGHRS, CDR2 YFSETQ, per germline. The CDR3 region is CASSLAGQGTEAFF. CDR3 sequence (DNA): TGCGCCAGCAGCTTGGCGGGGCAGGGCACTGAAGCTTTCTTT.

The table lists this clonotype with a few counts. This chain uses TRBV3-1 with TRBJ2-3, with 12 positions matching TRBD2. The length of the CDR3 is 17 residues. V lost 0 bases to trimming and J lost 2 bases; unmatched junction nucleotides: 3. Germline V gene lookup returns CDR1 LGHDT and CDR2 YNNKEL (reference sequence). CDR3 region: CASSQDRTSGATDTQYF. As DNA, the CDR3 is TGTGCCAGCAGCCAAGATAGGACTAGCGGGGCCACAGATACGCAGTATTTT.

The rearrangement uses TRBV28 and TRBJ2-3; 8 nucleotides align to TRBD1. The junction had 10 bases not matched to a gene; V was cut back by 8 bases and J by 3 bases. CDR1 MDHEN and CDR2 SYDVKM come from the germline V gene. The CDR3 has 15 amino acids. The CDR3 nucleotides are TGTGCCAGCTCCGGACAGGGTGGCCTAACAGATACGCAGTATTTT. Protein product: CASSGQGGLTDTQYF. Variable domain in full (rest from reference TRBV28 and TRBJ2-3): DVKVTQSSRYLVKRTGEKVFLECVQDMDHENMFWYRQDPGLGLRLIYFSYDVKMKEKGDIPEGYSVSREKKERFSLILESASTNQTSMYLCASSGQGGLTDTQYFGPGTRLTVL.

This clonotype came up many times. This sequence joins TRBV10-3 and TRBJ1-2; 7 bases align to TRBD1. With V trimmed by 10 bases and J by 2 bases, 7 bases remained unmatched. This CDR3 region has 13 residues. The V gene's germline CDR1 is ENHRY and CDR2 SYGVKD. CDR3 bases: TGTGCCACGGAGTCAGGGGGGAACTATGGCTACACCTTC. Protein sequence: CATESGGNYGYTF.

The table lists this clonotype with a few counts. This sequence joins TRBV24-1 and TRBJ2-5; possibly TRBD1 for D (6 bases). The CDR3 has 16 amino acids. With 1 base removed from V and 1 base from J, the gap between germline ends came to 12 bases. Germline values: CDR1 KGHDR, CDR2 SFDVKD. As DNA, the CDR3 is TGTGCCACCAGTGATTTCGAGGACAGACTCCAAGAGACCCAGTACTTC. It translates to CATSDFEDRLQETQYF.

The chain uses TRBV10-3 and TRBJ2-1; a weak D match, TRBD1 (6 bases). Trimming shortened V by 9 bases and J by 6 bases, and 15 bases separated the two germline ends. Germline CDR1 is ENHRY and CDR2 is SYGVKD. This CDR3 is built from 13 residues. Here the CDR3 reads CAIGAQGGNEQFF. CDR3 coding DNA: TGTGCCATTGGAGCTCAAGGGGGCAATGAGCAGTTCTTC.

This clonotype occurred many times. The chain carries TRBV7-2 and TRBJ1-2, with a possible D match to TRBD1 (6 bases). The germline V gene has CDR1 SGHTA and CDR2 FQGNSA. V lost 8 bases to trimming and J lost 1 base, with 20 bases between them. CDR3 length: 16 amino acids. The CDR3 reads CASQKGLDRSNYGYTF. The DNA of the CDR3 is TGTGCCAGCCAAAAAGGTCTCGACAGGAGTAACTATGGCTACACCTTC.

The chain employs TRBV20-1 and TRBJ2-1, with 10 bases lining up with TRBD2. Germline-derived CDR1 and CDR2 are DFQATT and SNEGSKA (reference sequence). Trimming took 0 bases from V and 4 from J; bases not matched to a gene: 6. The CDR3 spans 16 residues. CDR3 sequence reads: CSARDALAGAYNEQFF. CDR3 nucleotide sequence: TGCAGTGCTAGAGACGCTCTAGCGGGGGCGTACAATGAGCAGTTCTTC.

Ten or more counts support this clonotype. The chain combines TRBV7-9 with TRBJ1-1; D is unresolved. The V gene lost 1 base and the J gene lost 6 bases, with 9 bases spanning the gap. Germline CDR1 is SEHNR and CDR2 is FQNEAQ (reference sequence). The CDR3 spans 13 residues. Here the CDR3 reads CASSLGTGSEAFF. CDR3 nucleotide sequence: TGTGCCAGCAGCTTAGGTACCGGCTCTGAAGCTTTCTTT.